This T cell receptor (beta chain) was observed in a study of cytomegalovirus exposure and HLA in healthy donors. PCR involved 60 Vbeta and 13 Jbeta primers. Clones were sequenced by immunoSEQ multiplex PCR, and TCRdb holds only the in-frame ones, with some missing. The sample shows about 130,000 clones, roughly four fifths of them seen only once. Regarding the study as a whole: Data from an earlier analysis indicated that most TCR beta V segments were productive either about 90% or about 30% of the time. The availability of immune exposure information extended only to CMV serostatus. The likely explanation for a cluster of highly shared sequence variants was sequencing artifact.

The germline V and J ends were trimmed by 6 bases and 3 bases, with 11 bases remaining between them. CDR1 is MRHNA and CDR2 is SNTAGT in the germline V gene. The CDR3 runs 14 residues. In the case of this clone: No antigen is known for it.

The TCR originated in a man aged 25 to 40 in good health and CMV-seronegative. The sample was PBMCs. The rearrangement links TRBV6-4 to TRBJ2-2, with a possible D match to TRBD2 (5 bases). This chain's CDR3 is CASRAQEDTGELFF. The CDR3 region has the DNA TGTGCCAGCAGAGCCCAGGAGGACACCGGGGAGCTGTTTTTT.